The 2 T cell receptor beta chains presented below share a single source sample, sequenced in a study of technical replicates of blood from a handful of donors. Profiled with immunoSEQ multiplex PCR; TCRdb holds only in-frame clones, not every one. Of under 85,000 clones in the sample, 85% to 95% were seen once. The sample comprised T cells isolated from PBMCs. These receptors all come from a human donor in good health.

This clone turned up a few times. The CDR3 region has the DNA TGCGCCAGCAGGATAGACCCGGGGACTGAAGCTTTCTTT. Protein sequence: CASRIDPGTEAFF. The V gene is TRBV10-1, the J gene TRBJ1-1, with D uncertain. V shed 6 bases and J shed 5 bases, with 13 bases lying between them. Germline CDR1 and CDR2: WNHNN and SYGVQD (reference sequence). This CDR3 has 13 residues.

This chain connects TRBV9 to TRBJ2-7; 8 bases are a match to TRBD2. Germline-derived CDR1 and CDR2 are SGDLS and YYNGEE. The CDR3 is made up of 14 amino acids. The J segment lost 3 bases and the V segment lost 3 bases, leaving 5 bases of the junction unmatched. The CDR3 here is CASSGGRRNYEQYF. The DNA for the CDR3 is TGTGCCAGCAGCGGCGGGAGGAGAAACTACGAGCAGTACTTC. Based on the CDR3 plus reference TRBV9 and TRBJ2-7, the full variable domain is DSGVTQTPKHLITATGQRVTLRCSPRSGDLSVYWYQQSLDQGLQFLIQYYNGEERAKGNILERFSAQQFPDLHSELNLSSLELGDSALYFCASSGGRRNYEQYFGPGTRLTVT.